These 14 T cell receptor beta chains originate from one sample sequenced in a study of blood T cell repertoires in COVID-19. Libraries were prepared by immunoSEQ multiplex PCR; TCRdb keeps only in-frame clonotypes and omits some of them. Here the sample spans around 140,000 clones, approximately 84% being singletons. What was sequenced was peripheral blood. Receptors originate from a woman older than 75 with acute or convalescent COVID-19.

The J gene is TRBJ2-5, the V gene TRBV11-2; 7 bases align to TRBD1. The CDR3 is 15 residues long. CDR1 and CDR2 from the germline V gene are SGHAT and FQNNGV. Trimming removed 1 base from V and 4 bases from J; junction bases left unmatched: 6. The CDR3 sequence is CASSLVRGRGETQYF. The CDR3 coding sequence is TGTGCCAGCAGCTTAGTTAGGGGGCGCGGAGAGACCCAGTACTTC.

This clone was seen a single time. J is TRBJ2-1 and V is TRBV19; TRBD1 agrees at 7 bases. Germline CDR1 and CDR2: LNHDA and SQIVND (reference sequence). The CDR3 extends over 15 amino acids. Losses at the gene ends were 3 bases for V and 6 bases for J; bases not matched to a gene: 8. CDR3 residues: CASSIYGTAINEQFF. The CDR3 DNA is TGTGCCAGTAGTATTTACGGGACAGCTATCAATGAGCAGTTCTTC.

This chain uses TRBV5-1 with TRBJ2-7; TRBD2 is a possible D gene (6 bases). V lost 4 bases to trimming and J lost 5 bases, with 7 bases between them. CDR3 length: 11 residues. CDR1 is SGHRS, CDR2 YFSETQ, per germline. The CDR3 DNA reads TGCGCCAGCAGCGCGGGGAACGAGCAGTACTTC. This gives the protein CASSAGNEQYF.

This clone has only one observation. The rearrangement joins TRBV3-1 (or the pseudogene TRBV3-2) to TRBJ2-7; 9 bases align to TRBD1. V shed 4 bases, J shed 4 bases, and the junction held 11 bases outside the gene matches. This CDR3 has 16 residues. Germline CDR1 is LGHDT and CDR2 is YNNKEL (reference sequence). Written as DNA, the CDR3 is TGTGCCAGCAGCCGCGGAGCGGGACAGGGTCCTTACGAGCAGTACTTC. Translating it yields CASSRGAGQGPYEQYF.

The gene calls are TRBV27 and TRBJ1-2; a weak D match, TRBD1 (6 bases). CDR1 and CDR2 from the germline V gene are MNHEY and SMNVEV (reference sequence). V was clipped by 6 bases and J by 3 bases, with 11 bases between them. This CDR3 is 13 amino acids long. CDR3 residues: CASSSDSYYGYTF. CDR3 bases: TGTGCCAGCAGCTCGGACAGCTACTATGGCTACACCTTC.

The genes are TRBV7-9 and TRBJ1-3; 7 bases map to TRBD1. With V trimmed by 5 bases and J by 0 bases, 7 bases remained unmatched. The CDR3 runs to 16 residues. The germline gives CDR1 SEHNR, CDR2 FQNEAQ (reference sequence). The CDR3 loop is CASSVLGQSSGNTIYF. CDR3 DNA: TGTGCCAGCAGCGTGTTGGGACAGAGCTCTGGAAACACCATATATTTT. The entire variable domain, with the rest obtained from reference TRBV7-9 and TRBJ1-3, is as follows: DTGVSQNPRHKITKRGQNVTFRCDPISEHNRLYWYRQTLGQGPEFLTYFQNEAQLEKSRLLSDRFSAERPKGSFSTLEIQRTEQGDSAMYLCASSVLGQSSGNTIYFGEGSWLTVV.

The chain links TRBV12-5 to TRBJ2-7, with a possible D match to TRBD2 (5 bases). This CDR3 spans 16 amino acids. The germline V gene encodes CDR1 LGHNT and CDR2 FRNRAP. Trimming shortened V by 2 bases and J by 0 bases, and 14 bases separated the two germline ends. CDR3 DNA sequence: TGTGCTAGTGGTTTGCCACCGGGGAACAGCTCCTACGAGCAGTACTTC. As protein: CASGLPPGNSSYEQYF.

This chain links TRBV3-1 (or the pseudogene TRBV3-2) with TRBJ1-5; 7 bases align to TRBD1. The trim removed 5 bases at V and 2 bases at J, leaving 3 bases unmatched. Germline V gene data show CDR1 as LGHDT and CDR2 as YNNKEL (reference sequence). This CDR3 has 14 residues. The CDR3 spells CASSFGQGNQPQHF. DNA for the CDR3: TGTGCCAGCAGCTTCGGACAGGGCAATCAGCCCCAGCATTTT.

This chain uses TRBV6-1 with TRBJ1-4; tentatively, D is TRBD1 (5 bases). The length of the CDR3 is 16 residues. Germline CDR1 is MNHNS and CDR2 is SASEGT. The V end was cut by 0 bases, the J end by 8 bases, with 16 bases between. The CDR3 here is CASSEASPRVGEKLFF. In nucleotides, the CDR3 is TGTGCCAGCAGTGAAGCGTCCCCCAGGGTAGGAGAAAAACTGTTTTTT.

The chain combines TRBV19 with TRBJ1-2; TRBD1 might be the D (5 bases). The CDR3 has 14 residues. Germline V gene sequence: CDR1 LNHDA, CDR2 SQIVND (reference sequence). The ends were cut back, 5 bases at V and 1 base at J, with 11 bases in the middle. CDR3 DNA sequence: TGTGCCAGTAGTCGTCGGGGGGGTAACTATGGCTACACCTTC. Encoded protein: CASSRRGGNYGYTF.

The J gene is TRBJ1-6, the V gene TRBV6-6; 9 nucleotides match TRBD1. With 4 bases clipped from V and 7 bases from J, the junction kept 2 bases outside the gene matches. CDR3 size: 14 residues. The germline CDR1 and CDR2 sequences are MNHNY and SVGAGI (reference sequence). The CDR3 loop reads CASSWTGVNSPLHF. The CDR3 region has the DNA TGTGCCAGCAGTTGGACAGGGGTAAATTCACCCCTCCACTTT.

CDR3 in amino acids: CASSAQDRGRGTEAFF. The DNA of the CDR3 is TGTGCCAGTAGTGCCCAAGACAGGGGGCGAGGCACTGAAGCTTTCTTT. This chain uses TRBV19 with TRBJ1-1; 10 positions match TRBD1. Germline V gene lookup returns CDR1 LNHDA and CDR2 SQIVND (reference sequence). CDR3 length: 16 residues. With 5 bases clipped from V and 4 bases from J, the junction kept 10 bases outside the gene matches.

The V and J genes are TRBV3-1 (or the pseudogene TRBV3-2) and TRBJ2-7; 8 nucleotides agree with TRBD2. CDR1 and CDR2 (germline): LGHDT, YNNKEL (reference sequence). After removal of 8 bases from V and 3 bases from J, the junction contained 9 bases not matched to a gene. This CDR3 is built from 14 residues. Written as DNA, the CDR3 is TGTGCCAGCGCACTCGCGGGGGGAAACTACGAGCAGTACTTC. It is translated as CASALAGGNYEQYF.

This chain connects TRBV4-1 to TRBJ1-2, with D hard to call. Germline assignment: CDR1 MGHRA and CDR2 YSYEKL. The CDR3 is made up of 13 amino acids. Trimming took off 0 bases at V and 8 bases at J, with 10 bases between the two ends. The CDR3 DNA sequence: TGCGCCAGCAGCCAAGATCCCCAAAGCGGCTACACCTTC. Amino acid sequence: CASSQDPQSGYTF.